This T cell receptor (beta chain) was identified during a study of blood T cells in healthy people across ages. Study-wide context: About one barcoded beta molecule was captured per two T cells (by template switching). Study results and limitations: More naive CD4+ cells and higher diversity were found in long-lived than in aged donors. Age showed a roughly linear inverse relationship with TCR beta diversity per million T cells.

Trimming cost V 5 bases and J 0 bases, with 14 bases left between them. The germline V gene encodes CDR1 SGHVS and CDR2 FQNEAQ. The CDR3 is 16 residues long. Through a sample-barcoded 5' primer and a J-beta primer mix, a second PCR was run for roughly 6 to 12 cycles. TCRdb processed the 5' RACE reads anew with MiXCR; each CDR3 protein has one entry. The sample includes some 1.5 million distinct CDR3 sequences, over 25% of them seen just once. Worth noting for this clonotype: Its antigen remains unknown.

Isolation per sample recovered at least 6 million PBMCs. The source material was blood. The chain is built from TRBV7-8 and TRBJ2-1, with D possibly matching TRBD1 (6 bases). This sequence was found in a woman younger than 45 in good health. The CDR3 coding sequence is TGTGCCAGCAGCCCAAACAGGGCCCCCTCCTACAATGAGCAGTTCTTC. Its protein is CASSPNRAPSYNEQFF.